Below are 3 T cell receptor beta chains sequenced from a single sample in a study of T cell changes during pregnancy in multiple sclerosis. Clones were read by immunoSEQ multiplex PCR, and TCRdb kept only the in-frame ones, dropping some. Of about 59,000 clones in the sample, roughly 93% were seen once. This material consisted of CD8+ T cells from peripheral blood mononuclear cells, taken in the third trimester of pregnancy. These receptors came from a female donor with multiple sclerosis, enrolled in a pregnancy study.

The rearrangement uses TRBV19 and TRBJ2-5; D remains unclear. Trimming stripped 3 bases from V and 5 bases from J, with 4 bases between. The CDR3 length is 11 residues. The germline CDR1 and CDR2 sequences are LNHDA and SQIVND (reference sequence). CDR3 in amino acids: CASSISETQYF. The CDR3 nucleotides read TGTGCCAGTAGTATCTCGGAGACCCAGTACTTC.

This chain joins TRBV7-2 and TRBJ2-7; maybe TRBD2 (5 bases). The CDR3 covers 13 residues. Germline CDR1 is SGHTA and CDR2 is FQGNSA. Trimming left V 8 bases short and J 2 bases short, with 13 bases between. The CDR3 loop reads CASHLGRAYEQYF. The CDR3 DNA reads TGTGCCAGCCACTTAGGGCGGGCCTACGAGCAGTACTTC.

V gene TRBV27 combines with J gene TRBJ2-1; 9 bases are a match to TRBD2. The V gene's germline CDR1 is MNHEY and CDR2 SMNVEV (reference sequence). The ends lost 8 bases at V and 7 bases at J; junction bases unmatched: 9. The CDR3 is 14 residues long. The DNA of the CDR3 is TGTGCCAGCGCCCCCTCGCGGGGGGGGAATGAGCAGTTCTTC. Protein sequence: CASAPSRGGNEQFF.